A single sample gave rise to the 17 T cell receptor beta chains below, sequenced in a study of blood T cells in healthy people across ages. Primers used in a second PCR of roughly 7 to 12 cycles were a sample-barcoded 5' primer and a J-beta primer mix. TCRdb reprocessed the 5' RACE reads via MiXCR and lists one record per CDR3 protein. The repertoire holds some 670,000 distinct CDR3 sequences, with under 65% as singletons. Sequenced sample: blood. These receptors all come from a woman over 75 in good health.

This clonotype came up many times. The rearrangement uses TRBV20-1 and TRBJ2-1; 7 nucleotides line up with TRBD2. This CDR3 comprises 16 residues. Germline CDR1 and CDR2: DFQATT and SNEGSKA (reference sequence). V lost 1 base to trimming and J lost 6 bases; unmatched junction nucleotides: 12. The CDR3 is CSARGVGDYGVNEQFF. DNA of the CDR3: TGCAGTGCTAGAGGGGTAGGGGACTACGGGGTCAATGAGCAGTTCTTC.

The chain combines TRBV21-1 with TRBJ1-1. TRBV21-1 is deemed a pseudogene. This CDR3 is 18 amino acids long. Written as DNA, the CDR3 is TGTGCCAGCAGCTCATTCGCTATGGACGGGGAGGATGACACTGAAGCTTTCTTT. This translates into CASSSFAMDGEDDTEAFF.

This clonotype was recorded at least ten times. The chain recombines TRBV20-1 with TRBJ2-1, with no clear D. Germline V CDR1 and CDR2: DFQATT, SNEGSKA (reference sequence). This CDR3 is 15 amino acids long. Trimming took 1 base from V and 3 from J, leaving 13 bases between them. As DNA, the CDR3 is TGCAGTGCTAGAGGTGGGAAGCCTGACTACAATGAGCAGTTCTTC. Translating it yields CSARGGKPDYNEQFF.

The chain links TRBV28 to TRBJ2-7; D perhaps matches TRBD2 (6 bases). V lost 7 bases, J lost 6 bases, and 10 bases lay in between. The CDR3 length is 11 residues. Germline CDR1 MDHEN, CDR2 SYDVKM. The CDR3 loop reads CASKWRGEQYF. The CDR3 coding sequence is TGTGCCAGCAAGTGGAGGGGCGAGCAGTACTTC.

The rearrangement uses TRBV7-9 and TRBJ1-6; no definite D call. There are 15 residues in the CDR3. The V end lost 5 bases, the J end lost 8 bases, and 16 bases lay between the germline ends. Germline values: CDR1 SEHNR, CDR2 FQNEAQ (reference sequence). DNA for the CDR3: TGTGCCAGCAGCACAGCGGACCTCCTTTATTCACCCCTCCACTTT. Residues: CASSTADLLYSPLHF.

This sequence joins TRBV4-1 and TRBJ1-5, with TRBD1 identical over 7 bases. Unmatched junction bases numbered 19, after V lost 0 bases and J lost 5 bases. There are 20 residues in the CDR3. Germline V lookup: CDR1 MGHRA, CDR2 YSYEKL. The CDR3 DNA follows: TGCGCCAGCAGCCAAGATAGGGGGCCCACGAGCCGGGGGACCGATCAGCCCCAGCATTTT. Amino acid sequence: CASSQDRGPTSRGTDQPQHF.

This clonotype appeared a few times. The chain joins TRBV6-2 or TRBV6-3 to TRBJ1-5; D might be TRBD1 (6 bases). CDR1 and CDR2 (germline): MNHEY, SVGEGT. The CDR3 contains 14 residues. Trimming removed 6 bases from V and 4 bases from J, with 13 bases in between. CDR3 loop: CASSYDRRNQPQHF. The CDR3 DNA sequence: TGTGCCAGCAGCTACGACAGGCGAAATCAGCCCCAGCATTTT.

V is TRBV7-2 and J is TRBJ1-1; D is unclear. The CDR3 has 13 amino acids. V was clipped by 5 bases and J by 2 bases, with 9 bases between them. Germline V gene data show CDR1 as SGHTA and CDR2 as FQGNSA. CDR3 region: CASSRRANTEAFF. CDR3 sequence (DNA): TGTGCCAGCAGCCGGCGGGCAAACACTGAAGCTTTCTTT.

Many counts were recorded for this clonotype. This rearrangement joins TRBV29-1 to TRBJ1-4; D ambiguous. The CDR3 totals 11 residues. Germline assignment: CDR1 SQVTM and CDR2 ANQGSEA. Trimming stripped 7 bases from V and 4 bases from J, with 7 bases between. CDR3 residues: CSGQRNEKLFF. CDR3 in DNA: TGCAGCGGTCAGCGTAATGAAAAACTGTTTTTT.

This clonotype was recorded at least ten times. The rearrangement joins TRBV4-2 to TRBJ2-3, with 8 bases lining up with TRBD2. V was pared by 0 bases and J by 0 bases, with 5 bases of the junction left unmatched. The germline gives CDR1 LGHNA, CDR2 YNFKEQ. This CDR3 comprises 17 residues. CDR3 sequence (DNA): TGTGCCAGCAGCCAAGAATTGGCTAGCGGGAGCACAGATACGCAGTATTTT. This encodes CASSQELASGSTDTQYF.

The rearrangement joins TRBV20-1 to TRBJ2-4; a possible D gene is TRBD2 (5 bases). This CDR3 contains 13 residues. Germline V lookup: CDR1 DFQATT, CDR2 SNEGSKA (reference sequence). V gave up 0 bases and J gave up 6 bases, with 9 bases separating them. The CDR3, as DNA: TGCAGTGCTAGAGACGTACTAGGAAACATTCAGTACTTC. Translated, it gives CSARDVLGNIQYF.

The table lists this clonotype with a few counts. The chain combines TRBV20-1 with TRBJ2-1; D is ambiguous. The V and J ends lost 1 base and 0 bases respectively, with 7 bases between them. The CDR3 length is 14 residues. The germline V gene has CDR1 DFQATT and CDR2 SNEGSKA (reference sequence). Here the CDR3 DNA reads TGCAGTGCTAGAGTAAGGTACTCCTACAATGAGCAGTTCTTC. Encoded protein: CSARVRYSYNEQFF.

This clonotype was found once. The rearrangement uses TRBV6-5 and TRBJ2-1; D may match TRBD1 or TRBD2 (8 bases each). CDR1 MNHEY and CDR2 SVGAGI come from the germline V gene. The CDR3 contains 14 residues. Trimming left V 5 bases short and J 11 bases short, with 19 bases between. The CDR3 is CASSTGGDRSKQFF. DNA of the CDR3: TGTGCCAGCAGTACGGGGGGGGACAGGAGCAAGCAGTTCTTC.

The chain's CDR3 is CSAREVLAHHNEQFF. CDR3 DNA sequence: TGCAGTGCTAGAGAAGTCTTAGCCCATCACAATGAGCAGTTCTTC. This rearrangement joins TRBV20-1 to TRBJ2-1; no definite D call. The germline gives CDR1 DFQATT, CDR2 SNEGSKA (reference sequence). Trimming cost V 0 bases and J 5 bases, with 14 bases left between them. The CDR3 spans 15 residues.

The J gene is TRBJ2-1, the V gene TRBV4-3, with D perhaps TRBD1 (6 bases). The CDR3 runs to 17 residues. Trimming took off 0 bases at V and 2 bases at J, with 14 bases between the two ends. Per the germline V gene, CDR1 is LGHNA and CDR2 is YSLEER. The CDR3 sequence: CASSQESRQVTYNEQFF. The CDR3 DNA is TGCGCCAGCAGCCAAGAAAGCAGACAGGTAACCTACAATGAGCAGTTCTTC.

Comment on this clonotype: This may be a read error: a much more frequent sequence differs by one nucleotide. This chain links TRBV9 with TRBJ1-4; tentative D call: TRBD1 (6 bases). The CDR3 spans 15 residues. Germline V CDR1 and CDR2: SGDLS, YYNGEE. The DNA for the CDR3 is TGTGCCGGCAGCGTAGATGGAGGACAGCCGAATGAACTGTTTTTT. Translating it yields CAGSVDGGQPNELFF.

This clonotype appeared many times. The V and J genes are TRBV2 and TRBJ2-7; 7 bases fit TRBD2. Germline V gene lookup returns CDR1 SNHLY and CDR2 FYNNEI. The junction had 10 bases not matched to a gene; V was cut back by 8 bases and J by 0 bases. The CDR3 has 15 amino acids. The CDR3 loop is CASGGESRSSYEQYF. The CDR3 nucleotides read TGTGCCAGCGGGGGGGAGTCTCGTTCCTCCTACGAGCAGTACTTC.